This T cell receptor (beta chain) was identified in a study of beta chain features in type 1 diabetes. The wider study: Analysis included 95 million to 140 million sorted cells drawn from all samples.

With respect to this clone: Its antigen is not identified.

The sequenced template was cDNA made from the entire isolated RNA. The table came from immunoSEQ multiplex PCR; TCRdb's copy has only in-frame clones and leaves some out. Found here are 330,000 or so clones, 12% to 15% of them singletons; the top ten hold more than 6.5%. The CDR3 has 16 residues. Germline V lookup: CDR1 SGHRS, CDR2 YFSETQ. With 0 bases clipped from V and 7 bases from J, the junction kept 10 bases outside the gene matches. Findings and limits, study-wide: For Type 1 diabetes patients, all four CD4+ subsets carried TCRB CDR3s that were moderately but significantly shorter. Lower insertion and higher deletion counts appeared at VDJ junctions in type 1 diabetes patients.

It was via CD45RO/CCR7/CD25/CD127/CD95/CD27 that CD4+ naive, central memory, regulatory and stem cell-like memory cells were sorted. This rearrangement joins TRBV5-1 to TRBJ2-7; 10 positions agree with TRBD2. This TCR derives from a man between 25 and 39 years old in good health. The material sequenced was central memory CD4+ T cells from blood. The CDR3 nucleotides read TGCGCCAGCAGCTTGGGCTCTAGCGGGGGACCTCGAGAGCAGTACTTC. This gives the protein CASSLGSSGGPREQYF.